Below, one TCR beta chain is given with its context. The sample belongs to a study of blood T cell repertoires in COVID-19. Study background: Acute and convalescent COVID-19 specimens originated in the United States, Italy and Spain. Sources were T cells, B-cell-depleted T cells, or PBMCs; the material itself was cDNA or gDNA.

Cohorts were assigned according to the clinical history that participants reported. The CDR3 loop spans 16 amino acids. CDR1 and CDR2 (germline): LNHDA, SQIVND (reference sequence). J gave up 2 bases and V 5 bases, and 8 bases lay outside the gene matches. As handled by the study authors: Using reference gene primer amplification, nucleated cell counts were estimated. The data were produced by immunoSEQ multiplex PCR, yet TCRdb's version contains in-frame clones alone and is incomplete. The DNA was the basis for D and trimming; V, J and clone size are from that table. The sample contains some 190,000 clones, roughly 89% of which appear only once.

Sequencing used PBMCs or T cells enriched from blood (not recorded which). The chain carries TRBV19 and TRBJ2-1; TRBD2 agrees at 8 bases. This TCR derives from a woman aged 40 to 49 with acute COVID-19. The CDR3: CASSQPGREAYNEQFF. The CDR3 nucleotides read TGTGCCAGTAGTCAACCTGGGCGGGAGGCCTACAATGAGCAGTTCTTC.